This T cell receptor beta chain originates from a study of T cell changes during pregnancy in multiple sclerosis. V lost 2 bases, J lost 0 bases, and 7 bases stayed unmatched. The CDR3 loop spans 17 amino acids. Germline values: CDR1 SGHRS, CDR2 YFSETQ. TCRdb's table, derived via immunoSEQ multiplex PCR, lists solely in-frame clones and lacks some. The table lists 45,000 to 55,000 clones, 88% of them singletons. The sequencing used CD4+ T cells from peripheral blood mononuclear cells, collected in the second trimester of pregnancy. This sequence originates from a female donor with multiple sclerosis, enrolled in a pregnancy study. The chain carries TRBV5-1 and TRBJ2-1, with 8 bases matching TRBD2. The CDR3 loop is CASSFSSGSPSYNEQFF. The CDR3 region has the DNA TGCGCCAGCAGCTTTTCAAGCGGGAGCCCCTCCTACAATGAGCAGTTCTTC.